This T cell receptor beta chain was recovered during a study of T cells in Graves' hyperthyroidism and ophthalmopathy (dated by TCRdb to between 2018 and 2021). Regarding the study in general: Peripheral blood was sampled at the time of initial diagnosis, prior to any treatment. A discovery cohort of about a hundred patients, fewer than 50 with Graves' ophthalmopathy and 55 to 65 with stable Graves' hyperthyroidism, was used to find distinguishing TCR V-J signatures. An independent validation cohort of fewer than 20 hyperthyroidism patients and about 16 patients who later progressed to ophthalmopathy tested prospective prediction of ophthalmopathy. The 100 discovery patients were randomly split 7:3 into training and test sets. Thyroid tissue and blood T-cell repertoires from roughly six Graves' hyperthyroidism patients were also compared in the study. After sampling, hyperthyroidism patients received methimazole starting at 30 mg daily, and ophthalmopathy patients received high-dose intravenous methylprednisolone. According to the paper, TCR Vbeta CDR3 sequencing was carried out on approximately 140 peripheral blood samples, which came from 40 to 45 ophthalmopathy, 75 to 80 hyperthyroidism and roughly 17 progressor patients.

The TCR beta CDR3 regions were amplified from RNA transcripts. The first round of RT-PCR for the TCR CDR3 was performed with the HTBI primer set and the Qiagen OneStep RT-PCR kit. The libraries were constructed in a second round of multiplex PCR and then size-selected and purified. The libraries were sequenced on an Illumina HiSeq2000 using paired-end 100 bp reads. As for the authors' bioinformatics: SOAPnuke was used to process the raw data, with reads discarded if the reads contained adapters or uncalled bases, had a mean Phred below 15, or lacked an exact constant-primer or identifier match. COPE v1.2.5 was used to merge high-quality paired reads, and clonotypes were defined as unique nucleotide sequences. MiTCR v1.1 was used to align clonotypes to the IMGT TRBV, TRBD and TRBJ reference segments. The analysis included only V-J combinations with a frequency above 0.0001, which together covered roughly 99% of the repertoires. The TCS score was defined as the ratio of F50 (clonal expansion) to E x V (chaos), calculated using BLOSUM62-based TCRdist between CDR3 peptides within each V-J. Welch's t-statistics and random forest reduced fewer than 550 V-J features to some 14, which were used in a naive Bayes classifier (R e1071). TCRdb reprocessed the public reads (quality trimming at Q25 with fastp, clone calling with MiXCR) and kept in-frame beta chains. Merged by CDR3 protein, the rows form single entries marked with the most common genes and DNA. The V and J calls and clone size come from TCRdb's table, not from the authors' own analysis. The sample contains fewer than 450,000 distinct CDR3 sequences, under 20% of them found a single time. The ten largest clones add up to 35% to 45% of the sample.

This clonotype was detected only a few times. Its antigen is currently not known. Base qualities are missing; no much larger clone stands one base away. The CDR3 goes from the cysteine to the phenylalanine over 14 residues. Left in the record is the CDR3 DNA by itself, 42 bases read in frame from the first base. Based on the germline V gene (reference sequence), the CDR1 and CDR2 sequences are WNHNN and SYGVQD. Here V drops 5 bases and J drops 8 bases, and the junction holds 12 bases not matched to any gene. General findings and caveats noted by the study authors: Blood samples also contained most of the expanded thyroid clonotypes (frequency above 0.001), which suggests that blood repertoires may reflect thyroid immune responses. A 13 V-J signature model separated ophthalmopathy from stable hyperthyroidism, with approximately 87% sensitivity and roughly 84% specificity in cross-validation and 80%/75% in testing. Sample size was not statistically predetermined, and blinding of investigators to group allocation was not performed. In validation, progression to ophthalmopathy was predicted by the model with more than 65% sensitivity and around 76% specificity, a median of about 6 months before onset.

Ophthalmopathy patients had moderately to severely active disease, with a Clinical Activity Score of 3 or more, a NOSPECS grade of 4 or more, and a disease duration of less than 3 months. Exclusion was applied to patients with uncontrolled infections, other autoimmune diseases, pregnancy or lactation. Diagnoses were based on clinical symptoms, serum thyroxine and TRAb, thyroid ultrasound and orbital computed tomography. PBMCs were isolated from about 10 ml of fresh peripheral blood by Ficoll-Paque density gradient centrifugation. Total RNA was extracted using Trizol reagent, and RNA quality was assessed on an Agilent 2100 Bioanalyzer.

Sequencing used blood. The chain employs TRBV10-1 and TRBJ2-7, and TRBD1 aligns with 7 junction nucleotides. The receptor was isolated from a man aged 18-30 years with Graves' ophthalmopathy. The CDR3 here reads CASSPRTGALKQYF. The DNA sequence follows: TGCGCCAGCAGTCCCAGGACAGGAGCCCTAAAGCAGTACTTC.